This T cell receptor beta chain was recovered during a study of blood T cell repertoires in COVID-19. Overall study: COVID-19 samples collected from the United States, Italy and Spain covered acute and convalescent phases.

Per the germline V gene, CDR1 is GTSNPN and CDR2 is SVGIG (reference sequence). This CDR3 is 14 amino acids long. The V end was cut by 3 bases, the J end by 6 bases, with 14 bases between. Profiling relied on immunoSEQ multiplex PCR, and the TCRdb table lists in-frame clones only, not all of them. The data show fewer than 90,000 clones, roughly 80% seen once. This clone was detected only a few times. This TCR came from a human donor in a cohort sampled during active COVID-19. Sequenced: peripheral blood. The chain couples TRBV30 to TRBJ1-4; D is unclear. The CDR3 region is CAWRQFRTDEKLFF. The CDR3 region has the DNA TGTGCCTGGAGACAATTTCGGACTGATGAAAAACTGTTTTTT.